The source of this TCR beta chain is a study of T cell responses to AZD1222 COVID-19 vaccine. Germline V gene data show CDR1 as MDHEN and CDR2 as SYDVKM. V dropped 8 bases and J dropped 7; count of bases not matched to a gene: 13. The CDR3 covers 14 residues. Clones were sequenced by immunoSEQ multiplex PCR, and TCRdb holds only the in-frame ones, with some missing. The repertoire holds more than 150,000 clones, 90% to 95% seen once, with 1.5% in the top ten. Points on this clone: Its antigen remains unidentified.

Pooled in the analysis were second doses at about 4 or about 12 weeks. Study-wide results and caveats: Just a handful of AZD1222 recipients tested seropositive at baseline. Females made up more of the donors, who were largely white British, and clonal diversity may have come out too low. Spike-specific TCR breadth rose after two AZD1222 doses, and depth rose as well.

The chain is built from TRBV28 and TRBJ1-2; 7 positions agree with TRBD1. The origin of this receptor is an adult who received the AZD1222 COVID-19 vaccine. The starting material was peripheral blood, obtained 28 days after the second AZD1222 dose. The CDR3 DNA follows: TGTGCCAGCGGGGGCCAGGGGGGCCAGTTTGGCTACACCTTC. This gives the protein CASGGQGGQFGYTF.